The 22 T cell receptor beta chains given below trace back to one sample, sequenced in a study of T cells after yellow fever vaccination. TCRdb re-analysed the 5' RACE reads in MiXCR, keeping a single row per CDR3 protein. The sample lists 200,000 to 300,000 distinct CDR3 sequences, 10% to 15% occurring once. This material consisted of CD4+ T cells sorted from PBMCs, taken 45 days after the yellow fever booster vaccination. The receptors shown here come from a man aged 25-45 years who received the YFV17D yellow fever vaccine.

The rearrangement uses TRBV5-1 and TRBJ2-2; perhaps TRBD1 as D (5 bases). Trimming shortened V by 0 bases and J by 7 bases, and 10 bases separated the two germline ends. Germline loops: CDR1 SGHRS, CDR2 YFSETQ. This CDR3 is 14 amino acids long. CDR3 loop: CASSLGQKSGELFF. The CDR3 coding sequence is TGCGCCAGCAGCTTGGGACAGAAGAGCGGGGAGCTGTTTTTT.

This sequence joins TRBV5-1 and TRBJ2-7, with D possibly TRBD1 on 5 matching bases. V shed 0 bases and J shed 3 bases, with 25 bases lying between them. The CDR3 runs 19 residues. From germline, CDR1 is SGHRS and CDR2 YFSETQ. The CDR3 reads CASSLEFTRGRRAIYEQYF. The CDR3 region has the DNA TGCGCCAGCAGCTTGGAGTTCACACGTGGGCGCAGGGCTATCTACGAGCAGTACTTC.

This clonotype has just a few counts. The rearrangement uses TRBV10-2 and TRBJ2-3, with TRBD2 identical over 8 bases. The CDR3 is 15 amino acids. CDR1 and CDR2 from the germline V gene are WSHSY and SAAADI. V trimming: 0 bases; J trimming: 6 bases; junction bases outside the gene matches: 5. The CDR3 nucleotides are TGCGCCAGCAGTGAGTCAGCGGGAGTAATGGATACGCAGTATTTT. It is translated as CASSESAGVMDTQYF.

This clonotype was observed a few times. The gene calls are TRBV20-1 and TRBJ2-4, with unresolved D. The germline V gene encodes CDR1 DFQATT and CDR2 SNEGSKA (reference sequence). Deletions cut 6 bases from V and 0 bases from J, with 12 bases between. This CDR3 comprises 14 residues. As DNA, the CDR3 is TGCAGTGCAAGCCCGCCCCTAGCCAAAAACATTCAGTACTTC. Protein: CSASPPLAKNIQYF.

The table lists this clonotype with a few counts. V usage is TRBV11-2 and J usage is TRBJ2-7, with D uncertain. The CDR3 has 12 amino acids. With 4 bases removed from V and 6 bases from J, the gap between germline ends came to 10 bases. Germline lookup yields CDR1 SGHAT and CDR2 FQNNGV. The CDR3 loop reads CASSSSRFEQYF. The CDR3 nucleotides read TGTGCCAGCAGCTCCTCGAGGTTCGAGCAGTACTTC.

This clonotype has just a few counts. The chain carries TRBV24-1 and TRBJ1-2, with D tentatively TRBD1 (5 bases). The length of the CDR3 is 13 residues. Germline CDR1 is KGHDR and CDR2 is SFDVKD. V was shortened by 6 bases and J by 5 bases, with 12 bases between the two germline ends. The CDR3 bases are TGTGCCACCAGTCGGGGGACGGATTATGGCTACACCTTC. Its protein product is CATSRGTDYGYTF.

In DNA form, the CDR3 reads TGTGCCAGCAGTGAAGTTCAGAAGCATGGCTACACCTTC. Translating gives CASSEVQKHGYTF. This chain uses TRBV2 with TRBJ1-2; no reliable D call. The V end lost 1 base, the J end lost 6 bases, and 9 bases lay between the germline ends. The CDR3 covers 13 residues. The germline CDR1 and CDR2 sequences are SNHLY and FYNNEI.

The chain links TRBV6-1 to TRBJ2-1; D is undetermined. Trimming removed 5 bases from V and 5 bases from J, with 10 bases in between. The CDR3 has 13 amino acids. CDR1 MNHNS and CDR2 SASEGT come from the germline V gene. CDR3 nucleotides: TGTGCCAGCAGTCCCTGGGTAAACAATGAGCAGTTCTTC. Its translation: CASSPWVNNEQFF.

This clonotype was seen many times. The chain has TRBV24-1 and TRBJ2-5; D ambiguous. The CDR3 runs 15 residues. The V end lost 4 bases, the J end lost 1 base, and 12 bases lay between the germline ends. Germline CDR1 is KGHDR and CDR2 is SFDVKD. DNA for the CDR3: TGTGCCACCAGTGACACCCGCCGTGGCCAAGAGACCCAGTACTTC. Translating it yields CATSDTRRGQETQYF.

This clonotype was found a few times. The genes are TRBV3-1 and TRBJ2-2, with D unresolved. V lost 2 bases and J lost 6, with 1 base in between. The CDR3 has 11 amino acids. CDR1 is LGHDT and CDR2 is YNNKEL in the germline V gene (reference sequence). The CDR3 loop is CASSQSGELFF. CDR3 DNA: TGTGCCAGCAGCCAATCCGGGGAGCTGTTTTTT.

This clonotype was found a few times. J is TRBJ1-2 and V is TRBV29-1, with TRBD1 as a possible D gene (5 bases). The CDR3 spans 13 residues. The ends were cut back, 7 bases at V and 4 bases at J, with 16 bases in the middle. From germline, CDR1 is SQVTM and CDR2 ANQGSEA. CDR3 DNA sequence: TGCAGCGGACAAACAGGAGGGAGCTATGGCTACACCTTC. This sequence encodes CSGQTGGSYGYTF.

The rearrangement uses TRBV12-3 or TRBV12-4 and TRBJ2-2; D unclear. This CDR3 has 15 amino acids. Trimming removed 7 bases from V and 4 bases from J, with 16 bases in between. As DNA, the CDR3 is TGTGCCAGCAAGTTAGGCAGCGACCCCACCGGGGAGCTGTTTTTT. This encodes CASKLGSDPTGELFF.

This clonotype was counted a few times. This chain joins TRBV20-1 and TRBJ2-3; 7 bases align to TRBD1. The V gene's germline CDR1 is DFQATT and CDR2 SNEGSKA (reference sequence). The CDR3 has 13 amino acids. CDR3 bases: TGCAGCAACAGGGGCCCCTCCACAGATACGCAGTATTTT. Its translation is CSNRGPSTDTQYF.

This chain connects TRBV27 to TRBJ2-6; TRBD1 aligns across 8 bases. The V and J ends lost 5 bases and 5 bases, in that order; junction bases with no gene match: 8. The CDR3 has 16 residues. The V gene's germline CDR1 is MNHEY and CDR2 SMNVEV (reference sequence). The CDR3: CASSPDRGWWANVLTF. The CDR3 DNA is TGTGCCAGCAGTCCAGACAGGGGCTGGTGGGCCAACGTCCTGACTTTC.

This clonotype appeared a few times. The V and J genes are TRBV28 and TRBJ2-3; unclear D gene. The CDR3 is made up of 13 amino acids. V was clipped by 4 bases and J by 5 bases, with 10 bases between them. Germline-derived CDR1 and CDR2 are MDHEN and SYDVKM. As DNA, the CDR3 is TGTGCCAGCAGTTCCGTTGTCGGAGATACGCAGTATTTT. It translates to CASSSVVGDTQYF.

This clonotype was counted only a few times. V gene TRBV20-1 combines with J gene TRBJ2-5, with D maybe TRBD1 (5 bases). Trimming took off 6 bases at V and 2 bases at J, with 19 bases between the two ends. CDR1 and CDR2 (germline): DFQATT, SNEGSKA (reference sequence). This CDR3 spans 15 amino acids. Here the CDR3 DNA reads TGCAGTGCACCCCCCACAAGGGGAAGGCAAGAGACCCAGTACTTC. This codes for CSAPPTRGRQETQYF.

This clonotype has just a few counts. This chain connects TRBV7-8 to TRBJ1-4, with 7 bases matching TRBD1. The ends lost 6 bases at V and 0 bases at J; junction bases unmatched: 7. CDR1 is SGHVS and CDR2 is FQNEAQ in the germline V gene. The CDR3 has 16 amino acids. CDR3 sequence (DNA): TGTGCCAGCAGGGGGGACAGTTTACCAACTAATGAAAAACTGTTTTTT. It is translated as CASRGDSLPTNEKLFF.

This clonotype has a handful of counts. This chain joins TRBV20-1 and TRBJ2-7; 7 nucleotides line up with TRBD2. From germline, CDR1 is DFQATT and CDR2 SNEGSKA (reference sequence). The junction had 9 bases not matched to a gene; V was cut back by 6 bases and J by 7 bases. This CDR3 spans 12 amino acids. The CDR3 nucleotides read TGCAGTGCGACAACGGGAGCGGGGGAGCAGTACTTC. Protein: CSATTGAGEQYF.

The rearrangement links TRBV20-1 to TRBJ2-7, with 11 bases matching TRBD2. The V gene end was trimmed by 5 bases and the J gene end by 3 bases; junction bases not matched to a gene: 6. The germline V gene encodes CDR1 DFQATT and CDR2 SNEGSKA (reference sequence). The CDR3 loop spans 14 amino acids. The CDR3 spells CSAQSGTSGYEQYF. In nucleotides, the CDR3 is TGCAGTGCTCAATCCGGGACTAGCGGCTACGAGCAGTACTTC.

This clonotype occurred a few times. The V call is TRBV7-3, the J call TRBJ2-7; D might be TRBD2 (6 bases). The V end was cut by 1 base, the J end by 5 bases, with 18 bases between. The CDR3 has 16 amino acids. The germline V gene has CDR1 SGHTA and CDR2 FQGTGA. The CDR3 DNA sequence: TGTGCCAGCAGCTTAAGAGTGGCTGGAGGGGCCCACGAGCAGTACTTC. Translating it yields CASSLRVAGGAHEQYF.

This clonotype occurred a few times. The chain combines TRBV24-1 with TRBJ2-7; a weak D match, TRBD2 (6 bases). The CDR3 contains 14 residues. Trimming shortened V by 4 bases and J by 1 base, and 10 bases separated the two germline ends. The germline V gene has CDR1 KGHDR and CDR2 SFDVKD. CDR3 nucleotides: TGTGCCACCAGTGACAGTAGCGGATCCTACGAGCAGTACTTC. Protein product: CATSDSSGSYEQYF.

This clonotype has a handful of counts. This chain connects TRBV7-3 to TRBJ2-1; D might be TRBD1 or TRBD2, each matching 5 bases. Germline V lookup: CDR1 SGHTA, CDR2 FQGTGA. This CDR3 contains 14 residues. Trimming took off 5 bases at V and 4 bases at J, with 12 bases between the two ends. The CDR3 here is CASSPHGTYNEQFF. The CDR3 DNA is TGTGCCAGCAGCCCTCACGGGACGTACAATGAGCAGTTCTTC.